This record covers a single TCR beta chain. The antigen remains undetermined. This sample was taken from a study of cytomegalovirus exposure and HLA in healthy donors. With 60 Vbeta and 13 Jbeta primers, the PCR was carried out. TCRdb's table, derived via immunoSEQ multiplex PCR, lists solely in-frame clones and lacks some. The sample records 120,000 to 150,000 clones, around 77% being singletons. CDR1 and CDR2 from the germline V gene are SGHNT and YENEEA. The germline V and J ends were trimmed by 3 bases and 1 base, with 6 bases remaining between them. There are 13 residues in the CDR3. Whole-study findings and limits: Based on reports, TCR beta sequences accurately predicted HLA-A and HLA-B alleles for most subjects. A later analysis reportedly found fewer N-insertions in an Asian-associated ancestry cluster than the approximately 730-donor mean. By a later analysis, the bulk of CMV-associated TCR beta chains appeared HLA-restricted.

The TCR originated in a woman aged 45-65 years in good health and CMV-seronegative. Sequenced sample: PBMCs. This rearrangement joins TRBV11-3 to TRBJ1-1, with D uncertain. CDR3 region: CASSFMWNTEAFF. Written as DNA, the CDR3 is TGTGCCAGCAGCTTTATGTGGAACACTGAAGCTTTCTTT. The entire variable domain, with the rest obtained from reference TRBV11-3 and TRBJ1-1, is as follows: EAGVVQSPRYKIIEKKQPVAFWCNPISGHNTLYWYLQNLGQGPELLIRYENEEAVDDSQLPKDRFSAERLKGVDSTLKIQPAELGDSAVYLCASSFMWNTEAFFGQGTRLTVV.